This T cell receptor beta chain was captured by sequencing in a study of T cells after yellow fever vaccination. Via MiXCR, TCRdb re-called the 5' RACE reads, giving one row per CDR3 protein. The repertoire holds about 300,000 distinct CDR3 sequences, with about 6.9% as singletons. This clonotype was seen ten or more times. Antigen specificity is unknown. Study results and limitations: The secondary response peaked faster, at day 5 versus 15, but was weaker. Abundant clonotypes from the bulk population could contaminate FACS-sorted repertoires. Relatively few clonotypes were ones that appeared in both CD4 and CD8 compartments.

There are 13 residues in the CDR3. The ends were cut back, 2 bases at V and 4 bases at J, with 8 bases in the middle. Germline V gives CDR1 SGHTA, CDR2 FQGNSA. This TCR was recovered from a young man who received the YFV17D yellow fever vaccine. Source: PBMCs, taken about 49 days after the first yellow fever vaccination. This sequence joins TRBV7-2 and TRBJ2-5; a weak D match, TRBD2 (6 bases). Here the CDR3 DNA reads TGTGCCAGCAGCTTAAATAGCGGAGAGACCCAGTACTTC. Residues: CASSLNSGETQYF.